These 27 T cell receptor beta chains share one sample of origin, sequenced in a study of blood T cell repertoires in COVID-19 (dated by TCRdb to about 2020). Library creation used the immunoSEQ multiplex PCR assay. Entries here come from immuneACCESS through TCRdb and include only in-frame sequences with V and J called. Some clones fail to appear in such tables; in the studies checked, an unresolved V gene covers under half of the shortfall, and the cause of the remainder is unknown. This sample gives over 350,000 clones in total; 70% to 90% of them show up just once. The ten largest make up more than 1.4% of the sample. The sample was peripheral blood. These TCRs come from a woman aged 25 to 39 with active or convalescent COVID-19.

This chain links TRBV13 with TRBJ2-1; 9 bases align to TRBD2. Unmatched junction bases numbered 2, after V lost 4 bases and J lost 7 bases. There are 13 residues in the CDR3. Germline V CDR1 and CDR2: PRHDT, FYEKMQ (reference sequence). The CDR3 is CASSWTSVNEQFF. In DNA, the CDR3 is TGTGCCAGCAGCTGGACTAGCGTTAATGAGCAGTTCTTC.

The V and J genes are TRBV3-1 (or the pseudogene TRBV3-2) and TRBJ2-3; 12 bases map to TRBD2. This CDR3 has 16 amino acids. The germline gives CDR1 LGHDT, CDR2 YNNKEL (reference sequence). The junction had 4 bases not matched to a gene; V was cut back by 1 base and J by 5 bases. The CDR3 coding sequence is TGTGCCAGCAGCCAAGCACTAGCGGGGGGAGGAGATACGCAGTATTTT. Translation gives CASSQALAGGGDTQYF.

The chain employs TRBV2 and TRBJ2-3; 9 bases align to TRBD1. V lost 5 bases to trimming and J lost 14 bases; unmatched junction nucleotides: 20. Germline CDR1 and CDR2: SNHLY and FYNNEI. CDR3 length: 16 amino acids. CDR3 residues: CASSSPGQGGPGVRYF. Here the CDR3 DNA reads TGTGCCAGCAGTTCGCCGGGACAGGGAGGCCCCGGGGTGAGGTATTTT.

The genes are TRBV11-2 and TRBJ1-1; D is ambiguous. Trimming took 6 bases from V and 3 from J, leaving 8 bases between them. The V gene's germline CDR1 is SGHAT and CDR2 FQNNGV. The CDR3 sequence is 12 residues long. Here the CDR3 DNA reads TGTGCCAGCAGATTACGGGACACTGAAGCTTTCTTT. Translated: CASRLRDTEAFF.

The CDR3 DNA follows: TGCGCCAGCAGCCAAGGCCCCAATACAGGACCAGCTAACTATGGCTACACCTTC. The encoded protein is CASSQGPNTGPANYGYTF. V is TRBV4-1 and J is TRBJ1-2; TRBD1 is a possible D gene (5 bases). Trimming shortened V by 1 base and J by 0 bases, and 18 bases separated the two germline ends. There are 18 residues in the CDR3. CDR1 and CDR2 from the germline V gene are MGHRA and YSYEKL.

This chain connects TRBV5-6 to TRBJ1-2; D gene uncertain. V shed 4 bases and J shed 0 bases, with 13 bases lying between them. Per the germline V gene, CDR1 is SGHDT and CDR2 is YYEEEE. CDR3 size: 15 residues. CDR3 protein: CASSRLVAANYGYTF. CDR3 nucleotides: TGTGCCAGCAGCAGGCTAGTGGCAGCTAACTATGGCTACACCTTC.

The chain uses TRBV7-9 and TRBJ2-5; possibly TRBD1 for D (5 bases). This CDR3 has 14 residues. Deletions cut 6 bases from V and 5 bases from J, with 16 bases between. Germline V gives CDR1 SEHNR, CDR2 FQNEAQ (reference sequence). CDR3 loop: CASSQGALWETQYF. The CDR3 DNA reads TGTGCCAGCAGTCAAGGGGCTCTGTGGGAGACCCAGTACTTC. Variable domain in full (rest from reference TRBV7-9 and TRBJ2-5): DTGVSQNPRHKITKRGQNVTFRCDPISEHNRLYWYRQTLGQGPEFLTYFQNEAQLEKSRLLSDRFSAERPKGSFSTLEIQRTEQGDSAMYLCASSQGALWETQYFGPGTRLLVL.

J is TRBJ2-7 and V is TRBV7-9; unclear D gene. Germline CDR1 SEHNR, CDR2 FQNEAQ (reference sequence). The CDR3 runs to 13 residues. The germline V and J ends were trimmed by 7 bases and 0 bases, with 10 bases remaining between them. In DNA form, the CDR3 reads TGTGCCAGCACCTCCGCTAGCTCCTACGAGCAGTACTTC. Protein product: CASTSASSYEQYF.

At least ten counts were recorded for this clone. This chain joins TRBV7-8 and TRBJ2-7; 10 bases fit TRBD1. CDR1 is SGHVS, CDR2 FQNEAQ, per germline. J was trimmed by 4 bases and V by 1 base; bases with no gene match: 13. There are 18 residues in the CDR3. CDR3 amino acids: CASSLVVSVGTGDYEQYF. The CDR3 DNA is TGTGCCAGCAGCTTAGTGGTTTCGGTTGGGACAGGGGATTACGAGCAGTACTTC.

This chain connects TRBV30 to TRBJ1-2; a possible D gene is TRBD1 (5 bases). Trimming pared 4 bases from V and 0 bases from J, leaving 18 bases between. CDR3 length: 16 amino acids. The germline V gene encodes CDR1 GTSNPN and CDR2 SVGIG (reference sequence). The CDR3 loop reads CAWIRPGLGPNYGYTF. The CDR3 DNA sequence: TGTGCCTGGATACGGCCAGGGTTAGGTCCTAACTATGGCTACACCTTC.

This rearrangement joins TRBV2 to TRBJ1-1, with 7 nucleotides matching TRBD1. Germline values: CDR1 SNHLY, CDR2 FYNNEI. The V segment lost 7 bases and the J segment 5 bases; nucleotides outside the gene matches: 7. The CDR3 covers 13 residues. For the CDR3, the DNA is TGTGCCAGCACCGGGACAGAAGGGACTGAAGCTTTCTTT. This encodes CASTGTEGTEAFF.

This clone was observed once. The rearrangement links TRBV6-5 to TRBJ2-1, with a weak D call TRBD2 (5 bases). The CDR3 has 15 amino acids. Germline CDR1 reads MNHEY; CDR2 reads SVGAGI. Trimming stripped 7 bases from V and 7 bases from J, with 20 bases between. Here the CDR3 reads CASKRASPGNNEQFF. The CDR3 region has the DNA TGTGCCAGCAAAAGGGCCTCCCCGGGGAATAATGAGCAGTTCTTC.

The genes are TRBV7-9 and TRBJ2-7; 7 bases are shared with TRBD1. The germline V gene encodes CDR1 SEHNR and CDR2 FQNEAQ (reference sequence). V lost 2 bases, J lost 6 bases, and 7 bases stayed unmatched. The CDR3 totals 14 residues. The CDR3 DNA reads TGTGCCAGCAGCTTATCTACAGGGGCTAGCGAGCAGTACTTC. Protein sequence: CASSLSTGASEQYF.

The V and J genes are TRBV29-1 and TRBJ1-2; 7 nucleotides line up with TRBD1. The germline V gene has CDR1 SQVTM and CDR2 ANQGSEA. The CDR3 is 16 residues long. The ends lost 4 bases at V and 10 bases at J; junction bases unmatched: 21. CDR3 nucleotides: TGCAGCGTTGTAAGATGGGACAGAGATGCTCAGGGGGACTACACCTTC. Protein sequence: CSVVRWDRDAQGDYTF.

V is TRBV5-1 and J is TRBJ1-4; D perhaps matches TRBD1 (5 bases). Per the germline V gene, CDR1 is SGHRS and CDR2 is YFSETQ. This CDR3 region has 14 residues. V lost 2 bases and J lost 3, with 8 bases in between. In nucleotides, the CDR3 is TGCGCCAGCAGCTTTGACAGTTCTAATGAAAAACTGTTTTTT. Its protein product is CASSFDSSNEKLFF.

V and J are TRBV5-8 and TRBJ1-1; D is possibly TRBD1 (5 bases). The CDR3 contains 16 residues. V was clipped by 0 bases and J by 1 base, with 13 bases between them. In germline, CDR1 is SGHTS, CDR2 YDEGEE. CDR3 amino acids: CASSLALDTRNTEAFF. The DNA for the CDR3 is TGTGCCAGCAGCTTGGCTTTGGACACCCGGAACACTGAAGCTTTCTTT.

J is TRBJ1-6 and V is TRBV10-1; possibly TRBD1 for D (6 bases). The germline V and J ends were trimmed by 5 bases and 10 bases, with 15 bases remaining between them. CDR3 length: 14 residues. Germline CDR1 and CDR2: WNHNN and SYGVQD (reference sequence). The CDR3 DNA follows: TGCGCCAGCAGTCGGCAGGGGAAGAACTCACCCCTCCACTTT. Its protein is CASSRQGKNSPLHF.

This chain uses TRBV6-4 with TRBJ2-7; a weak D match, TRBD1 (6 bases). V was shortened by 6 bases and J by 2 bases, with 23 bases between the two germline ends. This CDR3 spans 17 amino acids. Germline CDR1 and CDR2: MRHNA and SNTAGT. This chain's CDR3 is CASRSGQPIGLTYEQYF. The CDR3 bases are TGTGCCAGCAGGTCCGGACAGCCGATCGGCCTTACCTACGAGCAGTACTTC.

This chain links TRBV7-9 with TRBJ2-2; 7 bases map to TRBD1. Germline lookup yields CDR1 SEHNR and CDR2 FQNEAQ (reference sequence). V dropped 3 bases and J dropped 4; count of bases not matched to a gene: 8. The CDR3 spans 16 residues. CDR3 sequence reads: CASSFSTGIGTGELFF. The CDR3 nucleotides read TGTGCCAGCAGCTTCTCGACAGGGATAGGCACCGGGGAGCTGTTTTTT.

The table lists this clone with a few counts. V gene TRBV5-1 combines with J gene TRBJ2-5; the D gene is possibly TRBD1 (6 bases). Germline loops: CDR1 SGHRS, CDR2 YFSETQ. With 4 bases removed from V and 2 bases from J, the gap between germline ends came to 12 bases. The CDR3 spans 14 residues. The CDR3 here is CASSERTDQETQYF. DNA for the CDR3: TGCGCCAGCAGCGAACGGACAGATCAAGAGACCCAGTACTTC.

The J gene is TRBJ2-3, the V gene TRBV6-1; 8 bases match TRBD2. The germline V gene has CDR1 MNHNS and CDR2 SASEGT. Trimming cost V 0 bases and J 4 bases; bases outside gene matches: 15. The CDR3 is 19 residues long. CDR3 nucleotides: TGTGCCAGCAGTGAAGCGCAAAGGTTCGAAGCGGGAGTTGCAGATACGCAGTATTTT. The encoded protein is CASSEAQRFEAGVADTQYF.

The rearrangement uses TRBV5-1 and TRBJ1-1, with TRBD1 identical over 10 bases. Trimming at V came to 3 bases and at J to 4 bases, leaving 6 bases not matched to a gene. Germline lookup yields CDR1 SGHRS and CDR2 YFSETQ. This CDR3 is 15 amino acids long. The CDR3, as DNA: TGCGCCAGCAGCTCAGGGACAGGGGTAGGCACTGAAGCTTTCTTT. The encoded protein is CASSSGTGVGTEAFF. Together with reference TRBV5-1 and TRBJ1-1, the CDR3 gives the full variable domain: KAGVTQTPRYLIKTRGQQVTLSCSPISGHRSVSWYQQTPGQGLQFLFEYFSETQRNKGNFPGRFSGRQFSNSRSEMNVSTLELGDSALYLCASSSGTGVGTEAFFGQGTRLTVV.

This clone was seen a single time. This chain joins TRBV3-1 (or the pseudogene TRBV3-2) and TRBJ2-7, with D maybe TRBD2 (7 bases). Per germline, CDR1 LGHDT and CDR2 YNNKEL (reference sequence). Trimming cost V 7 bases and J 2 bases, with 15 bases left between them. The CDR3 consists of 14 residues. The CDR3 bases are TGTGCCAGCAAACCCGGAGGGGGGGCCTACGAGCAGTACTTC. It translates to CASKPGGGAYEQYF.

This sequence joins TRBV5-6 and TRBJ1-1; no clear D. This CDR3 comprises 14 residues. V was trimmed by 4 bases and J by 0 bases, leaving 10 bases between them. Germline values: CDR1 SGHDT, CDR2 YYEEEE. In nucleotides, the CDR3 is TGTGCCAGCAGCGCCGAGGCTCTGAACACTGAAGCTTTCTTT. It codes for CASSAEALNTEAFF.

This chain joins TRBV30 and TRBJ2-7; TRBD2 aligns across 8 bases. Germline CDR1 GTSNPN, CDR2 SVGIG (reference sequence). Trimming took 1 base from V and 3 from J; bases not matched to a gene: 8. The CDR3 runs to 15 residues. The CDR3, as DNA: TGTGCCTGGAGTGGGGTTAGCGGGACGTACTACGAGCAGTACTTC. It yields the protein CAWSGVSGTYYEQYF.

V gene TRBV3-1 (or the pseudogene TRBV3-2) combines with J gene TRBJ1-6; D uncertain. Per germline, CDR1 LGHDT and CDR2 YNNKEL (reference sequence). V gave up 4 bases and J gave up 10 bases, with 11 bases separating them. CDR3 length: 13 amino acids. The CDR3 is CASSPIWESPLHF. DNA for the CDR3: TGTGCCAGCAGCCCAATCTGGGAGTCACCCCTCCACTTT.

This clone was seen more than once but under ten times. This chain links TRBV19 with TRBJ1-3; possibly TRBD1 for D (5 bases). V lost 7 bases, J lost 1 base, and 17 bases lay in between. CDR1 LNHDA and CDR2 SQIVND come from the germline V gene (reference sequence). CDR3 length equals 16 residues. CDR3 amino acids: CASTYDSTSSGNTIYF. As DNA, the CDR3 is TGTGCCAGTACCTATGACAGTACTTCTTCTGGAAACACCATATATTTT.